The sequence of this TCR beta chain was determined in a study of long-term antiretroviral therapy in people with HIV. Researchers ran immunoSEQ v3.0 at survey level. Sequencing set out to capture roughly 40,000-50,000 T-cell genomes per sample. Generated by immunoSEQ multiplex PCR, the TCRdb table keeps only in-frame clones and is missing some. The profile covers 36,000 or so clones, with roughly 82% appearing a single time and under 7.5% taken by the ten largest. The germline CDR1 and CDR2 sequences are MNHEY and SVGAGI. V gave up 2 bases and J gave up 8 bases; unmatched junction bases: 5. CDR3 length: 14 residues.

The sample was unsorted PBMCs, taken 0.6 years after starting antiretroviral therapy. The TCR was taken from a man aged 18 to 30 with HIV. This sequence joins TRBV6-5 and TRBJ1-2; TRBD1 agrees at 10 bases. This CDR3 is CASSYLTGGLGYTF. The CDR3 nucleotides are TGTGCCAGCAGTTACCTGACAGGGGGCTTGGGCTACACCTTC.